Listed below are T cell receptor beta chains from one sample, sequenced in a study of T cell responses to AZD1222 COVID-19 vaccine. TCRdb's table, derived via immunoSEQ multiplex PCR, lists solely in-frame clones and lacks some. The repertoire holds 150,000 or so clones, with about nine tenths as singletons. The source material was peripheral blood, sampled 28 days after the second AZD1222 dose. Source of these receptors: an adult who received the AZD1222 COVID-19 vaccine. Both conserved end residues are part of each CDR3. The D gene is left open where the match is weak. Not every row has a clone size; where given, it reads once, few, many or a size class.

d_call j_call clone_size v_call cdr3_nt cdr3_aa
NA TRBJ2-2 NA TRBV3-1/TRBV3-2 TGTGCCAGCAGCAGCTGGACCACCGGGGAGCTGTTTTTT CASSSWTTGELFF
NA TRBJ1-3 NA TRBV10-3 TGTGCCATCAGTGGGGCAGAGCGTGGAGGAAACACCATATATTTT CAISGAERGGNTIYF
NA TRBJ2-1 few TRBV20-1 TGCAGTGCTACTAGCTCTGAGCAGTTCTTC CSATSSEQFF
NA TRBJ2-3 once TRBV3-1/TRBV3-2 TGTGCCAGCAGCCAAGGGATTGATTTAGCAGATACGCAGTATTTT CASSQGIDLADTQYF
NA TRBJ2-1 NA TRBV19 TGTGCCAGTAGTATAGAGGAAGGGGACCTGGACAATGAGCAGTTCTTC CASSIEEGDLDNEQFF
NA TRBJ2-3 NA TRBV7-2 TGTGCCAGCAGCTTAAAGCGGAGCACAGATACGCAGTATTTT CASSLKRSTDTQYF
NA TRBJ1-6 NA TRBV6-6 TGTGCCAGCAGTTATATCGACCGCCGAAATTCACCCCTCCACTTT CASSYIDRRNSPLHF
TRBD1 TRBJ2-2 NA TRBV7-2 TGTGCCAGCAGCTTAGGGGACAGGCGTACCACCGGGGAGCTGTTTTTT CASSLGDRRTTGELFF
NA TRBJ2-7 NA TRBV7-8 TGTGCCAGCATTGGGGCAGGACTCCCTTACGGCTCCTACGAGCAGTACTTC CASIGAGLPYGSYEQYF
NA TRBJ1-2 NA TRBV9 TGTGCCAGCAGACCTTCGCCTAACTATGGCTACACCTTC CASRPSPNYGYTF
TRBD1 TRBJ2-7 NA TRBV4-2 TGTGCCAGCAGCCACTCCCGACAGGGGAACTACGAGCAGTACTTC CASSHSRQGNYEQYF
TRBD2 TRBJ2-5 NA TRBV3-1/TRBV3-2 TGTGCCAGCAGCCCCGGGACTAGCGTGCAAGGGACCCAGTACTTC CASSPGTSVQGTQYF
NA TRBJ1-1 NA TRBV28 TGTGCCAGCAGTTTATTCCGGGCCACGGGGACTGAAGCTTTCTTT CASSLFRATGTEAFF
NA TRBJ1-1 NA TRBV18 TGTGCCAGCTCAACCTACAGGGAGGGGAACACTGAAGCTTTCTTT CASSTYREGNTEAFF
TRBD2 TRBJ2-3 NA TRBV4-2 TGTGCCAGCAGCCAAGGGACTAGCGGGGCTATAGATACGCAGTATTTT CASSQGTSGAIDTQYF
NA TRBJ1-4 NA TRBV5-1 TGCGCCAGCACCCGGGTCGGGGCTGCAACTAATGAAAAACTGTTTTTT CASTRVGAATNEKLFF
NA TRBJ2-7 NA TRBV27 TGTGCCAGCAGGTATGGGTACGAGCAGTACTTC CASRYGYEQYF
NA TRBJ1-2 NA TRBV3-1/TRBV3-2 TGTGCCAGCAGCCAAGGGCGGGGGGCAGACTATGGCTACACCTTC CASSQGRGADYGYTF
TRBD1 TRBJ2-3 NA TRBV3-1/TRBV3-2 TGTGCCAGCAGCCTTGAGACAGGGTTGACAGATACGCAGTATTTT CASSLETGLTDTQYF
NA TRBJ1-6 NA TRBV9 TGTGCCAGCAGCGTGTTCTCCGGGACTAGTAATTCACCCCTCCACTTT CASSVFSGTSNSPLHF
NA TRBJ2-3 NA TRBV19 TGTGCCAGTAGCAAGACAGGCCGCACAGATACGCAGTATTTT CASSKTGRTDTQYF
NA TRBJ2-7 NA TRBV7-8 TGTGCCAGCAGCCACATGAAGAACGAGCAGTACTTC CASSHMKNEQYF
TRBD2 TRBJ2-3 once TRBV19 TGTGCCAGTAGTCCGGGACTAGGCCCAGATACGCAGTATTTT CASSPGLGPDTQYF
NA TRBJ2-1 once TRBV10-1 TGCGCCAGCAGTCCGGTGACCAGCAATGAGCAGTTCTTC CASSPVTSNEQFF
TRBD1 TRBJ2-2 once TRBV4-1 TGCGCCAGCAGCCACTCAATGGGGACAGGGGGGGACACCGGGGAGCTGTTTTTT CASSHSMGTGGDTGELFF
TRBD1 TRBJ2-5 few TRBV5-1 TGCGCCAGCAGCTTAACCGGGACAGGGGTCGGAGAGACCCAGTACTTC CASSLTGTGVGETQYF
TRBD1 TRBJ2-7 NA TRBV10-1 TGCGCCAGCAGTGGTCCGGGACAGGGTTCCTACGAGCAGTACTTC CASSGPGQGSYEQYF
TRBD1 TRBJ1-2 NA TRBV7-9 TGTGCCAGCAGCGCCACAGGGGGCAACTACTATGGCTACACCTTC CASSATGGNYYGYTF
TRBD1 TRBJ1-2 NA TRBV2 TGTGCCAGCAGTCCTATGCAGGGACAGGGGGTAAACGGCTACACCTTC CASSPMQGQGVNGYTF
NA TRBJ1-2 NA TRBV6-1 TGTGCCAGCAGTGACGCCTTCTATGGCTACACCTTC CASSDAFYGYTF
TRBD2 TRBJ2-1 NA TRBV4-3 TGCGCCAGCAGCCAAACCCTAGCGGGGGAAGGAAATGAGCAGTTCTTC CASSQTLAGEGNEQFF
NA TRBJ2-1 NA TRBV2 TGTGCCAGCAGTGACTGGGACAATGAGCAGTTCTTC CASSDWDNEQFF
NA TRBJ2-5 few TRBV7-8 TGTGCCAGCAGCCGGGACCAAGAGACCCAGTACTTC CASSRDQETQYF
NA TRBJ1-2 NA TRBV7-9 TGTGCCAGCAGCTTAACTGGCTCGTCCTCCACCTATGGCTACACCTTC CASSLTGSSSTYGYTF
TRBD1 TRBJ1-2 NA TRBV25-1 TGTGCCAGCAGCCAGGGGGCGGGCGGCTACACCTTC CASSQGAGGYTF
NA TRBJ2-3 NA TRBV7-2 TGTGCCAGCAGCCCTGCTACTCGCGGCACAGATACGCAGTATTTT CASSPATRGTDTQYF
NA TRBJ1-4 NA TRBV6-5 TGTGCCAGCAGTTCCCCCGACAGAGCTCAGGGGAAACTGTTTTTT CASSSPDRAQGKLFF
NA TRBJ2-2 NA TRBV20-1 TGCAGTGCTAGTGCGGTCACGAACACCGGGGAGCTGTTTTTT CSASAVTNTGELFF
TRBD2 TRBJ2-1 NA TRBV9 TGTGCCAGCAGCGCCCCGAGCGGGAGGGCCCACAATGAGCAGTTCTTC CASSAPSGRAHNEQFF